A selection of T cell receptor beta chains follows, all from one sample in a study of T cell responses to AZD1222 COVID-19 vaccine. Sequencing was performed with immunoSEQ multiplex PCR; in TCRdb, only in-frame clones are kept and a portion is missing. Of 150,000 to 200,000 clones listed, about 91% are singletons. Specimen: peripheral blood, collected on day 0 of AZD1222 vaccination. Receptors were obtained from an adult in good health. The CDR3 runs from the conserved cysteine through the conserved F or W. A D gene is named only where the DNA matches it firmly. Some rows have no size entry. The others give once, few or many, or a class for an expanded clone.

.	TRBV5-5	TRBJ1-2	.	CASSHEQRYGYTF	TGTGCCAGCAGCCATGAACAGAGATATGGCTACACCTTC
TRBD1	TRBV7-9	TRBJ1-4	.	CASSLWTGRGKLFF	TGTGCCAGCAGCCTCTGGACAGGGCGAGGAAAACTGTTTTTT
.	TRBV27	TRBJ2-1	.	CASSLYSGTYNEQFF	TGTGCCAGCAGTTTATACAGCGGCACCTACAATGAGCAGTTCTTC
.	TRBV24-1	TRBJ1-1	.	CATGRGTEAFF	TGTGCCACCGGTAGGGGGACTGAAGCTTTCTTT
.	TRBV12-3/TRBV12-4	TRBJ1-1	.	CASSIGQNTEAFF	TGTGCCAGCAGCATAGGCCAGAACACTGAAGCTTTCTTT
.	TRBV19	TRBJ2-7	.	CASSMRAFDEQYF	TGTGCCAGTAGTATGCGTGCGTTCGACGAGCAGTACTTC
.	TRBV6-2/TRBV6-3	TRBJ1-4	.	CASSDWGSTTNEKLFF	TGTGCCAGCAGCGACTGGGGTAGTACAACTAATGAAAAACTGTTTTTT
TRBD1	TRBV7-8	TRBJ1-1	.	CASSRRGGRKGEGEAFF	TGTGCCAGCAGCCGAAGAGGGGGCAGGAAAGGTGAGGGAGAAGCTTTCTTT
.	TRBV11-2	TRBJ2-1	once	CASSFRDFGFYNEQFF	TGTGCCAGCAGCTTTAGAGACTTTGGGTTCTACAATGAGCAGTTCTTC
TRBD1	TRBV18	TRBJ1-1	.	CASSYPGQGFFRGMNTEAFF	TGTGCCAGCTCGTATCCGGGACAGGGGTTCTTTCGGGGAATGAACACTGAAGCTTTCTTT
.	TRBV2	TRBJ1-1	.	CASSSQGDTEAFF	TGTGCCAGCAGCTCACAAGGGGACACTGAAGCTTTCTTT
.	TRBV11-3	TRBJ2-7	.	CASSLLPNEQYF	TGTGCCAGCAGCTTACTGCCGAACGAGCAGTACTTC
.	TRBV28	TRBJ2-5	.	CASSLWGTRETQYF	TGTGCCAGCAGTTTATGGGGGACCCGGGAGACCCAGTACTTC
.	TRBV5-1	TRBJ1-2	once	CASSPGGTSGYGYTF	TGCGCCAGCAGCCCCGGGGGGACCTCCGGCTATGGCTACACCTTC
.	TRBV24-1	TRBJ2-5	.	CATSDATVSETQYF	TGTGCCACCAGTGATGCGACAGTCTCAGAGACCCAGTACTTC
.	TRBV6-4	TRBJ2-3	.	CASSFTQGRTDTQYF	TGTGCCAGCAGTTTTACGCAGGGGCGCACAGATACGCAGTATTTT
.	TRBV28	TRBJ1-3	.	CASRGRDTIYF	TGTGCCAGCCGTGGGAGGGACACCATATATTTT
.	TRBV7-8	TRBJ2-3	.	CASSYREGADTQYF	TGTGCCAGCAGCTACCGGGAAGGGGCAGATACGCAGTATTTT
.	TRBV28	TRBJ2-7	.	CASSPTGSISYEQYF	TGTGCCAGCAGTCCGACAGGCTCCATTTCCTACGAGCAGTACTTC
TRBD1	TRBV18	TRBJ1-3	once	CASSGTGTAGNTIYF	TGTGCCAGCTCAGGAACGGGGACAGCTGGAAACACCATATATTTT
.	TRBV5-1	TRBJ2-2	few	CASNPGTNTGELFF	TGCGCCAGCAATCCGGGTACGAACACCGGGGAGCTGTTTTTT
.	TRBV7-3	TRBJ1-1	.	CASSFRSDTEAFF	TGTGCCAGCAGCTTCCGATCGGACACTGAAGCTTTCTTT
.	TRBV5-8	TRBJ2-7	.	CASSFELIGEQYF	TGTGCCAGCAGCTTTGAGTTGATTGGCGAGCAGTACTTC
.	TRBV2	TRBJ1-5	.	CASSEDVYSNQPQHF	TGTGCCAGCAGTGAGGACGTTTATAGCAATCAGCCCCAGCATTTT
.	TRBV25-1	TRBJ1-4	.	CASSRQANEKLFF	TGTGCCAGCAGTCGGCAGGCTAATGAAAAACTGTTTTTT
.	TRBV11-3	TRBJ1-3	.	CASSFRAGNTIYF	TGTGCCAGCAGCTTTAGGGCTGGAAACACCATATATTTT
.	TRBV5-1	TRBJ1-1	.	CASSLESAGAGPGGKAFF	TGCGCCAGCAGCTTGGAATCGGCAGGGGCGGGCCCGGGTGGAAAAGCTTTCTTT